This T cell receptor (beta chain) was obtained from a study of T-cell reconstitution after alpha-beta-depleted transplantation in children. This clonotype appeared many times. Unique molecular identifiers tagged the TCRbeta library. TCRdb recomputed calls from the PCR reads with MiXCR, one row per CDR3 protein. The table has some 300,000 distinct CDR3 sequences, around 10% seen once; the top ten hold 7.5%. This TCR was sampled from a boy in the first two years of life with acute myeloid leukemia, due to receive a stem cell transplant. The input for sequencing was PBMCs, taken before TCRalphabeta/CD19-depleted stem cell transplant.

The CDR3 DNA reads TGTGCCAGCAGCGGTGGGGGGGCTGGAGAGCAGTACTTC. It codes for CASSGGGAGEQYF. The rearrangement links TRBV9 to TRBJ2-7; D is possibly TRBD2 (7 bases). Germline-derived CDR1 and CDR2 are SGDLS and YYNGEE. This CDR3 comprises 13 residues. The V and J ends lost 3 bases and 7 bases respectively, with 14 bases between them. Filled out from reference TRBV9 and TRBJ2-7, the complete variable domain reads DSGVTQTPKHLITATGQRVTLRCSPRSGDLSVYWYQQSLDQGLQFLIQYYNGEERAKGNILERFSAQQFPDLHSELNLSSLELGDSALYFCASSGGGAGEQYFGPGTRLTVT.